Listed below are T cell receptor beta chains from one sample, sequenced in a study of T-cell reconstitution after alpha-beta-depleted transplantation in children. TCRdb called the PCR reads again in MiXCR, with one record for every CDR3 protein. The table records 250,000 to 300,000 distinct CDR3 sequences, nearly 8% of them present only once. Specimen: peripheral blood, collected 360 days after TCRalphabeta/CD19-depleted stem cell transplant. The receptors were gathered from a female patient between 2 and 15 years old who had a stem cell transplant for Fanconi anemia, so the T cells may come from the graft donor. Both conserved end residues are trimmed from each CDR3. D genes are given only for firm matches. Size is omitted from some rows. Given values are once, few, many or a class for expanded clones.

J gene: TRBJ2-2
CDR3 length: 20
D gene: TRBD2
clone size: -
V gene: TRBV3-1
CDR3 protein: ASSQESHAGGEPRSNTGELF

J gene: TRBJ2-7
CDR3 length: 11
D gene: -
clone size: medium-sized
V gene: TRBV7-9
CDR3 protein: ASSKGSSYEQY

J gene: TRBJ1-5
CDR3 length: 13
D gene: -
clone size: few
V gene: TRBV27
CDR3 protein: ASSLSVTGNQPQH

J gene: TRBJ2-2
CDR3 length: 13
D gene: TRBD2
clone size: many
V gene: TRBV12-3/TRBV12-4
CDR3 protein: ASTLAGVNTGELF

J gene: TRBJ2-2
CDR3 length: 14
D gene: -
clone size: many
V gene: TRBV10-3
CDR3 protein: AISEPLPGRGGELF

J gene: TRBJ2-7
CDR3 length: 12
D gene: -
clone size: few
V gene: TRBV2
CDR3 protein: ASRFNEVSYEQY

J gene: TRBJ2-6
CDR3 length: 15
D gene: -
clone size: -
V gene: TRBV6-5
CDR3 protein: ASSYYGLGSGANVLT

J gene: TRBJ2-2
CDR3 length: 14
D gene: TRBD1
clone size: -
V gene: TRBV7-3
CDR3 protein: ASSETGATRTRELF

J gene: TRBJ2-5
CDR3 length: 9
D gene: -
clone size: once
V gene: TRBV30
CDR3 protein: AWTRKETQY

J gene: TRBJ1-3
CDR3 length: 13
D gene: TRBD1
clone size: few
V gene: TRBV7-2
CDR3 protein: ASSRWTGSGNTIY

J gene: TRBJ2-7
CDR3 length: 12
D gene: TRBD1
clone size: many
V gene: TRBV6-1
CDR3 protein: ASRGQGVTYEQY

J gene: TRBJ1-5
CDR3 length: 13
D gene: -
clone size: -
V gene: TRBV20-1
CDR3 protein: SARDSGRGNQPQH

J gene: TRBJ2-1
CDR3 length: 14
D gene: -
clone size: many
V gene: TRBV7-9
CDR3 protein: ASSPEAVPLRNEQF

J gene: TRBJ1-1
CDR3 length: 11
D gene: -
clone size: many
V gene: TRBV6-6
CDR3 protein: ASHRTEVTEAF

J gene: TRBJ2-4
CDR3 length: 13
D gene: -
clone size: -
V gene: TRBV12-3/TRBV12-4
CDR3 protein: ASRGITGAGNIQY

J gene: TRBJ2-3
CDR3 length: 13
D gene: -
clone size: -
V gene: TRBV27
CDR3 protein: ASSFRVASTDTQY

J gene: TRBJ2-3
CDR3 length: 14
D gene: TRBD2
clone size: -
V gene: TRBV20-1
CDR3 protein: SARGVAGGRTDTQY

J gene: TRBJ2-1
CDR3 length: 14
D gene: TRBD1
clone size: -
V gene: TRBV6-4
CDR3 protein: ASSDSGDSSYNEQF

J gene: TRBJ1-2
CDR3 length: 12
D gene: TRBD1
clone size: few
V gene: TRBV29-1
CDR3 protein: SVSTGQGARGYT

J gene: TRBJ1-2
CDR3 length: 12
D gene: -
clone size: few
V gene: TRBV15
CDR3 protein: ATSSGRNIYGYT

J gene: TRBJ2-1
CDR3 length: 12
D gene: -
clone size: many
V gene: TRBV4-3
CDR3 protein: ASSQVYRDNEQF

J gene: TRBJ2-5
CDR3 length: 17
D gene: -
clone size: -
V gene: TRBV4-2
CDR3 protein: ASSQELGGGPTSQETQY

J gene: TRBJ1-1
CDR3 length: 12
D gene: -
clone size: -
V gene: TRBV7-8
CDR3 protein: ASSLWTLNTEAF

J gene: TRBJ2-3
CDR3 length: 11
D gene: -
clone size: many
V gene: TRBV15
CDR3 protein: ATSRDPPDTQY

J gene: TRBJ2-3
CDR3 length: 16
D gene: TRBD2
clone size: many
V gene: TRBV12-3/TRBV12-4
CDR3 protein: ASRLLAGSPFSTDTQY

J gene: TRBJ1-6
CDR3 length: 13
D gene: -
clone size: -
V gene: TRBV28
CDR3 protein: ASRRGTDYNSPLH

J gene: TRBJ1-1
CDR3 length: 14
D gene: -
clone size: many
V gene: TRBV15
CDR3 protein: ATSRENRDIGYEAF

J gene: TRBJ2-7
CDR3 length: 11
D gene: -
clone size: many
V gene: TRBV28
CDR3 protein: ASSLTPPYEQY

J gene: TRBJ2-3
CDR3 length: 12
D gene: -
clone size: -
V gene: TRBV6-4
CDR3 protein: ASSLRPGTDTQY

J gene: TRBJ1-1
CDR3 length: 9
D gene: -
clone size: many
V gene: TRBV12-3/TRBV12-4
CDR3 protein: ASSQGHGAF

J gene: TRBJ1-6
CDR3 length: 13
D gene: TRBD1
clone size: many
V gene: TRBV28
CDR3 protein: ASSLSWTGRSPLH

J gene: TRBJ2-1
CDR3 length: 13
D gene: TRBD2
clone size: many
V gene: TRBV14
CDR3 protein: ASSQGLAVYNEQF

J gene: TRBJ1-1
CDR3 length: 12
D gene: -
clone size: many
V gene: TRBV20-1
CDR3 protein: SAGRAGRDTEAF

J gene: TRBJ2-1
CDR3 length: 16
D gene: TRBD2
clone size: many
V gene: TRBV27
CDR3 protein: ASSRTRGGTHSYNEQF

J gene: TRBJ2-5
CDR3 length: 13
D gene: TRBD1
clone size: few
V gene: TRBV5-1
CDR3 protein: ASSLEGAWQETQY

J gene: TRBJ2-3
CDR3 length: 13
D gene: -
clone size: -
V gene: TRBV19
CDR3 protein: ASREGDSSTDTQY

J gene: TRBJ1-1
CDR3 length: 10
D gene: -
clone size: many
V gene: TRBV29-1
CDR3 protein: SGLRGNTEAF

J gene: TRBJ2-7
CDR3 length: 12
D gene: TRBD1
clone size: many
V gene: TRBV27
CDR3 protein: ASSLGQGFYEQY

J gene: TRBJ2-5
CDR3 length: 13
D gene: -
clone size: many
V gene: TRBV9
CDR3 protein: ASSVESNIQETQY

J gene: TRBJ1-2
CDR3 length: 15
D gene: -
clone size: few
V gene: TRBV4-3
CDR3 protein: ASSQEIRGSGTYGYT

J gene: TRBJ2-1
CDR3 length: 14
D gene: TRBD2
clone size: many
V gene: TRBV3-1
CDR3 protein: ASSVPPGLAEFEQF

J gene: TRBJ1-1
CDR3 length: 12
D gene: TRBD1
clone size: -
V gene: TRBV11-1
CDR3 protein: ASSLTTGGLFAF

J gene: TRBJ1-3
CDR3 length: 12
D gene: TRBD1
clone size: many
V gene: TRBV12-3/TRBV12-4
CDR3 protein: ASSWGQREFTIY

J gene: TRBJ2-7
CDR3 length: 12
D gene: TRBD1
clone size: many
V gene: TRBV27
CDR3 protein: ASSYRGQGYEQY

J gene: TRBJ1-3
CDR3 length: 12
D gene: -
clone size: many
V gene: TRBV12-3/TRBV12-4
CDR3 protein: ASSLYLSGNTIY

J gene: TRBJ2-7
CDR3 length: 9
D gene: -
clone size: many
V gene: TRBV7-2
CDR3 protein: ASSKQYEQY

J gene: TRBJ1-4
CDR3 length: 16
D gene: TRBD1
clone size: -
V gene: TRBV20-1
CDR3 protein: SARDPTGQGAGGEKLF

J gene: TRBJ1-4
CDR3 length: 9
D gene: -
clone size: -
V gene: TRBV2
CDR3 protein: ASSPPGKLF

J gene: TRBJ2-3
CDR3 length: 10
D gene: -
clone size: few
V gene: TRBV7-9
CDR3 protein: ALPGGADTQY

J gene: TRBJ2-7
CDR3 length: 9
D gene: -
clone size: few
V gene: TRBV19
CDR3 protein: ASSWGYEQY

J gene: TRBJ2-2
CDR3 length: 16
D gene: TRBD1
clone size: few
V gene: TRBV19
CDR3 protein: ASSISGMGTGKTGELF